The sequence of this T cell receptor beta chain was determined in a study of PD-1 blockade in mismatch repair-deficient tumors. The ends were cut back, 1 base at V and 4 bases at J, with 11 bases in the middle. This CDR3 region has 14 residues. CDR1 MGHRA and CDR2 YSYEKL come from the germline V gene. The assay was immunoSEQ multiplex PCR, and TCRdb's table has in-frame clones only and misses some. The table includes approximately 25,000 clones, about 83% detected once. Regarding this clone: With only one base between it and a far larger clone, this is likely a read error. The sample holds other DNA sequences that translate to the same CDR3.

The material sequenced was peripheral blood, taken 12 weeks after starting pembrolizumab. The V call is TRBV4-1, the J call TRBJ2-7; D is undetermined. This sequence originates from an adult with mismatch repair-deficient cancer. CDR3 in DNA: TGCGCCAGCAGCCAAGGGCTCCAACTGTACGAGCAGTACTTC. Protein product: CASSQGLQLYEQYF.